This section outlines one T cell receptor (beta chain) sequence together with its context. Its antigen is unknown. This specimen belongs to a study of early T cells in non-severe SARS-CoV-2 infection. Study details: Bulk RNA isolated from unsorted whole blood underwent sequencing; chains were not paired.

Overall study findings and caveats: VDJdb matches were skewed toward anti-spike CD8 T cell responses.

Per the germline V gene, CDR1 is MNHEY and CDR2 is SVGAGI. Trimming removed 2 bases at V and 14 bases at J, with 16 bases between. The CDR3 is made up of 14 amino acids. Unique molecular identifiers (one per individual cDNA molecule) were attached. One entry per CDR3 protein results from TCRdb running MiXCR on the 5' RACE reads. The sample comprises tens of thousands of distinct CDR3 sequences, 5.6% of which are singletons, and just over 4.5% rests with the top ten. The chain is built from TRBV6-5 and TRBJ1-6; D is uncertain. This sequence was found in an adult who was a healthcare worker with PCR-confirmed SARS-CoV-2 infection or an uninfected control (not recorded which). The sequenced sample consisted of whole blood. The CDR3, as DNA: TGTGCCAGCAGTTACGGTGTCCCCTATGCGGCCCTCCACTTT. Protein product: CASSYGVPYAALHF.